The next 21 T cell receptor beta chains were all read from a single sample in a study of shared clonotypes between healthy human individuals. Produced via immunoSEQ multiplex PCR; TCRdb's table is partial and in-frame only. The sample contains hundreds of thousands of clones, more than 85% of which appear only once. CD45RO-negative, CCR7-positively selected cells formed the naive CD8 fraction, excluding terminally differentiated effector memory CD45RA+ cells. The sample consisted of naive CD8+ T cells sorted from blood. The receptors here all came from a man aged 30-40 years in good health.

This CDR3 is CAWRGGQIYEQYF. As DNA, the CDR3 is TGTGCCTGGAGGGGGGGACAGATTTACGAGCAGTACTTC. The chain recombines TRBV30 with TRBJ2-7, with D perhaps matching TRBD1 (7 bases). V gave up 3 bases and J gave up 4 bases, with 13 bases separating them. Looked up from germline, CDR1 is GTSNPN and CDR2 is SVGIG (reference sequence). CDR3 length equals 13 residues.

This chain connects TRBV20-1 to TRBJ2-1; D is ambiguous. Trimming left V 4 bases short and J 4 bases short, with 2 bases between. CDR1 DFQATT and CDR2 SNEGSKA come from the germline V gene (reference sequence). CDR3 length equals 10 residues. The CDR3 here is CSAMYNEQFF. CDR3 DNA sequence: TGCAGTGCTATGTACAATGAGCAGTTCTTC.

The chain joins TRBV7-9 to TRBJ1-1, with D maybe TRBD1 (6 bases). The germline V gene has CDR1 SEHNR and CDR2 FQNEAQ (reference sequence). V was shortened by 3 bases and J by 2 bases, with 13 bases between the two germline ends. The CDR3 is 15 amino acids. This chain's CDR3 is CASSFLRDINTEAFF. DNA for the CDR3: TGTGCCAGCAGCTTTCTCCGGGACATTAACACTGAAGCTTTCTTT.

A word on this clone: At the DNA level, this CDR3 is encoded by other sequences in the same sample as well. The J gene is TRBJ2-2, the V gene TRBV29-1; D not resolved. Per germline, CDR1 SQVTM and CDR2 ANQGSEA. The CDR3 runs to 14 residues. Trimming cost V 4 bases and J 1 base, with 10 bases left between them. CDR3 protein: CSVAGQENTGELFF. In DNA form, the CDR3 reads TGCAGCGTTGCGGGTCAGGAGAACACCGGGGAGCTGTTTTTT.

This chain joins TRBV10-1 and TRBJ2-2, with TRBD2 identical over 14 bases. CDR1 WNHNN and CDR2 SYGVQD come from the germline V gene (reference sequence). J was trimmed by 6 bases and V by 2 bases; bases with no gene match: 11. The CDR3 is 19 amino acids. CDR3 sequence reads: CASSERLAGGPLGPGELFF. The CDR3 coding sequence is TGCGCCAGCAGTGAGAGACTAGCGGGAGGGCCATTAGGGCCCGGGGAGCTGTTTTTT.

V is TRBV5-6 and J is TRBJ2-7; D not certain. Trimming removed 4 bases at V and 4 bases at J, with 15 bases between. The CDR3 length is 14 residues. Germline CDR1 is SGHDT and CDR2 is YYEEEE. This CDR3 reads CASSPPRIRYEQYF. The CDR3 nucleotides are TGTGCCAGCAGCCCCCCGCGGATTCGGTACGAGCAGTACTTC.

As concerns this clone: Other DNA sequences in this specimen translate into the identical CDR3. V and J are TRBV27 and TRBJ2-7; 7 positions agree with TRBD1. Germline CDR1 reads MNHEY; CDR2 reads SMNVEV (reference sequence). This CDR3 is built from 14 residues. The ends lost 0 bases at V and 2 bases at J; junction bases unmatched: 1. CDR3 nucleotides: TGTGCCAGCAGTTTATCCCAGGGGGCCTACGAGCAGTACTTC. Amino acid sequence: CASSLSQGAYEQYF.

The chain couples TRBV7-9 to TRBJ1-1; D remains unclear. The V end was cut by 7 bases, the J end by 3 bases, with 12 bases between. Germline assignment: CDR1 SEHNR and CDR2 FQNEAQ (reference sequence). There are 13 residues in the CDR3. The DNA for the CDR3 is TGTGCCAGCACCGGATATTGGGACACTGAAGCTTTCTTT. This codes for CASTGYWDTEAFF.

V and J are TRBV7-2 and TRBJ2-2, with D perhaps assigned TRBD1 or TRBD2 (5 bases each). The CDR3 has 16 amino acids. CDR1 is SGHTA and CDR2 is FQGNSA in the germline V gene. V gave up 2 bases and J gave up 4 bases, with 14 bases separating them. The CDR3 nucleotides are TGTGCCAGCAGCTTACGGGGACCGAGGGGCACCGGGGAGCTGTTTTTT. The encoded protein is CASSLRGPRGTGELFF.

The CDR3: CASGLPRGEGAGELFF. Written as DNA, the CDR3 is TGTGCCAGCGGACTTCCCAGGGGGGAAGGAGCCGGGGAGCTGTTTTTT. The V and J genes are TRBV7-3 and TRBJ2-2; tentatively, D is TRBD1 (7 bases). Germline loops: CDR1 SGHTA, CDR2 FQGTGA. The CDR3 runs 16 residues. V lost 8 bases to trimming and J lost 6 bases, with 22 bases between them.

The chain is built from TRBV20-1 and TRBJ2-7; D gene uncertain. The CDR3 covers 11 residues. V was cut by 4 bases and J by 6 bases, with 10 bases left in between. Per the germline V gene, CDR1 is DFQATT and CDR2 is SNEGSKA (reference sequence). In DNA form, the CDR3 reads TGCAGTGCTACCCACTGGGCCGAGCAGTACTTC. It is translated as CSATHWAEQYF.

The chain joins TRBV9 to TRBJ2-7, with D perhaps matching TRBD1 (8 bases). The germline V and J ends were trimmed by 3 bases and 1 base, with 11 bases remaining between them. This CDR3 is 14 amino acids long. Germline V CDR1 and CDR2: SGDLS, YYNGEE. Written as DNA, the CDR3 is TGTGCCAGCAGCGAACAGGGGGGGTCCTACGAGCAGTACTTC. Residues: CASSEQGGSYEQYF.

The V call is TRBV27, the J call TRBJ2-7; the D gene is possibly TRBD2 (6 bases). Germline CDR1 is MNHEY and CDR2 is SMNVEV (reference sequence). The V end was cut by 6 bases, the J end by 4 bases, with 22 bases between. This CDR3 is built from 16 residues. The CDR3 is CASSPLRDLASYEQYF. Here the CDR3 DNA reads TGTGCCAGCAGCCCCCTCCGGGACTTAGCTAGTTACGAGCAGTACTTC.

This chain links TRBV9 with TRBJ2-1; 8 bases match TRBD2. CDR3 size: 13 residues. V shed 3 bases and J 7 bases; nucleotides not matched to a gene: 3. In germline, CDR1 is SGDLS, CDR2 YYNGEE. Written as DNA, the CDR3 is TGTGCCAGCAGCGCCGGGACTAGAAATGAGCAGTTCTTC. The encoded protein is CASSAGTRNEQFF. The full variable domain, rest sourced from reference TRBV9 and TRBJ2-1, is DSGVTQTPKHLITATGQRVTLRCSPRSGDLSVYWYQQSLDQGLQFLIQYYNGEERAKGNILERFSAQQFPDLHSELNLSSLELGDSALYFCASSAGTRNEQFFGPGTRLTVL.

The chain carries TRBV4-3 and TRBJ2-5; no clear D gene. With 0 bases removed from V and 4 bases from J, the gap between germline ends came to 12 bases. The CDR3 is 15 residues long. The germline gives CDR1 LGHNA, CDR2 YSLEER. CDR3 sequence reads: CASSQDRLLGETQYF. For the CDR3, the DNA is TGCGCCAGCAGCCAAGATCGGCTATTGGGAGAGACCCAGTACTTC.

The sample holds many counts of this clone. The chain recombines TRBV5-6 with TRBJ2-3; D might be TRBD2 (6 bases). Germline CDR1 and CDR2: SGHDT and YYEEEE. The ends were cut back, 4 bases at V and 2 bases at J, with 23 bases in the middle. The CDR3 has 18 amino acids. CDR3 bases: TGTGCCAGCAGCCTAAAAGAGGACTACATTACACTCACAGATACGCAGTATTTT. It specifies CASSLKEDYITLTDTQYF.

V is TRBV9 and J is TRBJ2-1; D uncertain. CDR1 is SGDLS and CDR2 is YYNGEE in the germline V gene. The germline V and J ends were trimmed by 0 bases and 6 bases, with 13 bases remaining between them. The CDR3 has 15 residues. The CDR3 coding sequence is TGTGCCAGCAGCGTAGATATGGGGATGCGCAATGAGCAGTTCTTC. Translated: CASSVDMGMRNEQFF.

J is TRBJ1-2 and V is TRBV29-1; tentative D call: TRBD1 (6 bases). The CDR3 extends over 15 amino acids. With 0 bases removed from V and 4 bases from J, the gap between germline ends came to 15 bases. CDR1 and CDR2 (germline): SQVTM, ANQGSEA. The chain's CDR3 is CSVEDRRGRGYGYTF. The CDR3 region has the DNA TGCAGCGTTGAAGATAGACGGGGGCGCGGCTATGGCTACACCTTC.

This chain connects TRBV20-1 to TRBJ2-1; 8 nucleotides agree with TRBD2. The CDR3 is 11 amino acids. V shed 6 bases, J shed 6 bases, and the junction held 1 base outside the gene matches. The germline gives CDR1 DFQATT, CDR2 SNEGSKA (reference sequence). CDR3 bases: TGCAGTGCAGCGGGAGTCAATGAGCAGTTCTTC. Translating it yields CSAAGVNEQFF.

The chain recombines TRBV6-5 with TRBJ2-5; D is unclear. This CDR3 is built from 15 residues. CDR1 MNHEY and CDR2 SVGAGI come from the germline V gene. Trimming took 6 bases from V and 5 from J, leaving 19 bases between them. The CDR3 DNA is TGTGCCAGCAGCCCCTCGGGTGGGTTCAGGGAGACCCAGTACTTC. It codes for CASSPSGGFRETQYF.

The chain is built from TRBV13 and TRBJ2-3; the match to TRBD2 covers 11 bases. Losses at the gene ends were 5 bases for V and 3 bases for J; bases not matched to a gene: 7. Looked up from germline, CDR1 is PRHDT and CDR2 is FYEKMQ (reference sequence). The CDR3 runs to 16 residues. The CDR3 nucleotides are TGTGCCAGCAGCACTAGCGGGGGCGCATCGACAGATACGCAGTATTTT. Protein product: CASSTSGGASTDTQYF.